A selection of T cell receptor beta chains follows, all from one sample in a study of T cells in Graves' hyperthyroidism and ophthalmopathy. TCRdb processed the multiplex PCR reads anew with MiXCR; each CDR3 protein has one entry. The sample gives about 280,000 distinct CDR3 sequences, about 25% of which show up once; approximately 25% is in the top ten. Source material: blood. The receptors come from a man in his forties with Graves' hyperthyroidism that later progressed to Graves' ophthalmopathy. Both conserved end residues are part of each CDR3. A D gene is named only where the DNA matches it firmly. The size entry is marked missing in some rows and otherwise reads once, few, many or a size class.

clone size	D gene	V gene	J gene	CDR3 length	CDR3 protein	CDR3 DNA
many	NA	TRBV10-3	TRBJ1-5	12	CAISSSNQPQHF	TGTGCCATCAGTAGTAGCAATCAGCCCCAGCATTTT
many	NA	TRBV6-2/TRBV6-3	TRBJ1-3	15	CASSYLSGAGNTIYF	TGTGCCAGCAGTTATCTTTCAGGGGCTGGAAACACCATATATTTT
many	TRBD1	TRBV6-1	TRBJ2-2	15	CASRTGYGHSGELFF	TGTGCCAGCAGGACAGGGTATGGACATTCCGGGGAGCTGTTTTTT
many	TRBD2	TRBV11-2	TRBJ2-2	18	CASSPFPILAGDTGELFF	TGTGCCAGCAGCCCCTTCCCCATACTAGCGGGAGACACCGGGGAGCTGTTTTTT
many	TRBD2	TRBV12-3/TRBV12-4	TRBJ2-2	16	CASSFRRSGVTGELFF	TGTGCCAGCAGTTTTAGGAGGAGCGGGGTAACCGGGGAGCTGTTTTTT
many	NA	TRBV9	TRBJ2-7	14	CASSPGPQDDEQYF	TGTGCCAGCAGCCCCGGGCCCCAGGACGACGAGCAGTACTTC
many	NA	TRBV6-1	TRBJ1-6	11	CATSGDSPLHF	TGTGCCACCTCGGGTGATTCACCCCTCCACTTT
NA	TRBD1	TRBV30	TRBJ1-2	13	CAWSETGGYGYTF	TGTGCCTGGAGTGAGACAGGGGGCTATGGCTACACCTTC
many	NA	TRBV5-1	TRBJ1-1	15	CASSLDIPGDTEAFF	TGCGCCAGCAGCTTGGACATCCCCGGGGACACTGAAGCTTTCTTT
many	NA	TRBV20-1	TRBJ2-7	12	CSISGSSYEQYF	TGCAGTATCTCCGGGAGCTCCTACGAGCAGTACTTC
NA	NA	TRBV28	TRBJ1-1	13	CASSSGMRTEAFF	TGTGCCAGCAGTTCAGGGATGAGGACTGAAGCTTTCTTT
many	TRBD1	TRBV6-5	TRBJ1-5	16	CASSYSGTGLTQPQHF	TGTGCCAGCAGTTACTCCGGGACAGGGTTGACTCAGCCCCAGCATTTT
many	TRBD1	TRBV12-3/TRBV12-4	TRBJ2-7	14	CASSRDRVSYEQYF	TGTGCCAGCAGCCGGGACAGGGTTTCCTACGAGCAGTACTTC
many	NA	TRBV13	TRBJ1-1	12	CASSFYGGEAFF	TGTGCCAGCAGCTTTTACGGGGGCGAGGCTTTCTTT
many	NA	TRBV7-3	TRBJ2-6	14	CASSSSSGANVLTF	TGTGCCAGCAGCTCCAGCTCTGGGGCCAACGTCCTGACTTTC
many	NA	TRBV28	TRBJ2-4	12	CASSSVKNIQYF	TGTGCCAGCAGTTCGGTCAAAAACATTCAGTACTTC
NA	NA	TRBV6-1	TRBJ1-2	15	CASSRQGGQINGYTF	TGTGCCAGCAGTCGGCAGGGAGGGCAGATCAATGGCTACACCTTC
NA	TRBD1	TRBV6-5	TRBJ2-5	17	CASSYSRQGAYGETQYF	TGTGCCAGCAGTTACTCAAGACAGGGGGCGTATGGAGAGACCCAGTACTTC
many	TRBD1	TRBV4-1	TRBJ2-7	15	CASSSPGQGSREQYF	TGCGCCAGCAGTTCACCGGGACAGGGGAGTCGGGAGCAGTACTTC
many	NA	TRBV20-1	TRBJ1-2	14	CSARPLIANYGYTF	TGCAGTGCTAGACCACTTATAGCTAACTATGGCTACACCTTC
many	NA	TRBV5-1	TRBJ1-1	14	CASSLGLVNTEAFF	TGCGCCAGCAGCTTGGGCTTGGTGAACACTGAAGCTTTCTTT
few	NA	TRBV6-2/TRBV6-3	TRBJ2-7	12	CASSYPGLEQYF	TGTGCCAGCAGTTACCCCGGCTTGGAGCAGTACTTC
many	TRBD1	TRBV18	TRBJ1-3	15	CASSNGQGAGNTIYF	TGTGCCAGCTCAAACGGACAGGGAGCTGGAAACACCATATATTTT
many	TRBD2	TRBV12-3/TRBV12-4	TRBJ2-3	16	CASSLWTSGYTDTQYF	TGTGCCAGCAGTTTATGGACTAGCGGGTACACAGATACGCAGTATTTT
many	NA	TRBV11-2	TRBJ2-7	15	CASSLVRVSPYEQYF	TGTGCCAGCAGCTTAGTTAGAGTATCCCCCTACGAGCAGTACTTC
many	NA	TRBV5-1	TRBJ2-7	13	CASSLVSGNEQYF	TGCGCCAGCAGCTTGGTCTCCGGGAACGAGCAGTACTTC
many	NA	TRBV6-5	TRBJ2-2	11	CASKGNEELFF	TGTGCCAGCAAAGGGAACGAGGAGCTGTTTTTT
many	TRBD1	TRBV6-1	TRBJ2-7	13	CASRTGQDYEQYF	TGTGCCAGCAGGACGGGACAGGACTACGAGCAGTACTTC
NA	TRBD1	TRBV12-3/TRBV12-4	TRBJ1-1	15	CASNKRAQGATEAFF	TGTGCCAGCAACAAGAGGGCCCAGGGGGCCACTGAAGCTTTCTTT
once	NA	TRBV6-5	TRBJ1-3	15	CASSYSLQLGNTIYF	TGTGCCAGCAGTTACTCTCTACAGCTTGGAAACACCATATATTTT